These 4 T cell receptor beta chains originate from one sample sequenced in a study of response to subunit inactivated influenza vaccine. TCRdb fed the RT-PCR reads into MiXCR, producing one record per CDR3 protein. The sample carries 550,000 to 800,000 distinct CDR3 sequences, 11% to 15% recorded once. The sample consisted of PBMCs from blood, taken 14 to 15 days before vaccination. The receptors here all came from a man aged 50 or older who received an inactivated influenza vaccine.

This clonotype was counted ten times or more. The chain recombines TRBV7-2 with TRBJ2-7; D is perhaps TRBD2 (6 bases). The CDR3 sequence is 13 residues long. V lost 3 bases to trimming and J lost 7 bases, with 13 bases between them. Germline values: CDR1 SGHTA, CDR2 FQGNSA. This CDR3 is CASSFGGTREQYF. The CDR3 region has the DNA TGTGCCAGCAGCTTCGGGGGTACTAGGGAGCAGTACTTC.

This sequence joins TRBV7-8 and TRBJ1-4; no firm D call. The CDR3 runs 15 residues. Germline values: CDR1 SGHVS, CDR2 FQNEAQ. Trimming took 2 bases from V and 4 from J, leaving 11 bases between them. The CDR3 loop is CASSLLRSLNEKLFF. The CDR3 nucleotides read TGTGCCAGCAGCTTACTCAGGAGCCTTAATGAAAAACTGTTTTTT. Drawing the rest from reference TRBV7-8 and TRBJ1-4, the complete variable domain is GAGVSQSPRYKVAKRGQDVALRCDPISGHVSLFWYQQALGQGPEFLTYFQNEAQLDKSGLPSDRFFAERPEGSVSTLKIQRTQQEDSAVYLCASSLLRSLNEKLFFGSGTQLSVL.

The chain combines TRBV10-3 with TRBJ2-3; TRBD2 aligns across 7 bases. CDR1 is ENHRY, CDR2 SYGVKD, per germline. V shed 4 bases, J shed 0 bases, and the junction held 16 bases outside the gene matches. The CDR3 covers 19 residues. The CDR3 is CAISGGGGGSPSSTDTQYF. CDR3 sequence (DNA): TGTGCCATCAGTGGCGGGGGTGGCGGGTCACCATCTAGCACAGATACGCAGTATTTT.

The sample holds one count of this clonotype. The CDR3 DNA sequence: TGTGCCAGCAGTTTATCCCGACAGGGCAAGCAGTACTTC. It yields the protein CASSLSRQGKQYF. J is TRBJ2-7 and V is TRBV28; 7 bases align to TRBD1. The CDR3 runs to 13 residues. V shed 1 base and J 8 bases; nucleotides not matched to a gene: 5. CDR1 and CDR2 from the germline V gene are MDHEN and SYDVKM. The whole variable domain, filled in from reference TRBV28 and TRBJ2-7, reads DVKVTQSSRYLVKRTGEKVFLECVQDMDHENMFWYRQDPGLGLRLIYFSYDVKMKEKGDIPEGYSVSREKKERFSLILESASTNQTSMYLCASSLSRQGKQYFGPGTRLTVT.